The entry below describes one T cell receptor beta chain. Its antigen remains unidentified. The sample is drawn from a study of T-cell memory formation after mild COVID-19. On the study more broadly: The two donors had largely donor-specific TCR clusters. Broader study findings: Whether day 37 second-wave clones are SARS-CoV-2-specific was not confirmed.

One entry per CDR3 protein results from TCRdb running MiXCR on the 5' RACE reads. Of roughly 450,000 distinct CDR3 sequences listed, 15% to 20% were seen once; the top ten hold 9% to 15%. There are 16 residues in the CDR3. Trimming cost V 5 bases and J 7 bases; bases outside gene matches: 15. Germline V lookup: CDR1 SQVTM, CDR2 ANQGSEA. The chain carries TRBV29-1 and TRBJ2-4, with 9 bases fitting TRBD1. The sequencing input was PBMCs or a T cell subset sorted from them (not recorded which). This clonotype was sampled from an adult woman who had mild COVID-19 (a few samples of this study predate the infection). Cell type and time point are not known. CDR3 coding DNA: TGCAGCGTTCTGACAGGGGGGTTATACGTAGGGAACATTCAGTACTTC. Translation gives CSVLTGGLYVGNIQYF.